Below are 9 T cell receptor beta chains sequenced from a single sample in a study of human T cells and chemical hapten exposure. TCRdb itself ran the RACE reads through MiXCR, one entry per CDR3 protein. The sample has about 270,000 distinct CDR3 sequences; around 7.3% are singletons. Time point reported: pre-sensitization, week 0. Treatment meaning: therapeutic diphenylcyclopropenone sensitization with weekly scalp DPC. The input for sequencing was whole blood, taken in connection with sensitization to the hapten diphenylcyclopropenone (DPC). The origin of the receptors is a man aged 18 to 29 with alopecia areata. Some clones in this sample may be carry-over from other donors' samples.

This clonotype has just a few counts. The chain combines TRBV5-5 with TRBJ2-2; 9 bases are a match to TRBD1. Germline trimming cut 2 bases from V and 5 bases from J; bases unmatched to any gene: 10. The germline gives CDR1 SGHKS, CDR2 YYEKEE (reference sequence). This CDR3 spans 17 amino acids. This CDR3 is CASSLIGTGRSTGELFF. The CDR3 DNA sequence: TGTGCCAGCAGCTTAATAGGGACAGGGAGGTCTACCGGGGAGCTGTTTTTT.

This clonotype was observed at least ten times. The chain couples TRBV6-4 to TRBJ2-1; TRBD2 aligns across 9 bases. The junction had 11 bases not matched to a gene; V was cut back by 4 bases and J by 7 bases. The CDR3 has 16 amino acids. CDR1 is MRHNA, CDR2 SNTAGT, per germline. This CDR3 is CASSVPKAGGRNEQFF. CDR3 bases: TGTGCCAGCAGTGTCCCTAAGGCGGGGGGGCGTAATGAGCAGTTCTTC.

The gene calls are TRBV2 and TRBJ2-2; tentatively, D is TRBD1 (6 bases). CDR1 SNHLY and CDR2 FYNNEI come from the germline V gene. The CDR3 is 13 residues long. The V and J ends lost 7 bases and 6 bases respectively, with 12 bases between them. The CDR3 DNA sequence: TGTGCCAGCACTCCTGGGGGCCCCGGGGAGCTGTTTTTT. It yields the protein CASTPGGPGELFF.

This chain links TRBV20-1 with TRBJ1-3; the D gene is possibly TRBD1 (5 bases). From germline, CDR1 is DFQATT and CDR2 SNEGSKA (reference sequence). The CDR3 extends over 16 amino acids. Trimming removed 5 bases at V and 7 bases at J, with 24 bases between. The CDR3 DNA is TGCAGTGCTGAGACGGACAAAGGCAGGGTCCAGAACACCATATATTTT. It translates to CSAETDKGRVQNTIYF.

This clonotype was recorded at least ten times. V and J are TRBV5-1 and TRBJ2-2, with 7 bases identical to TRBD1. The germline gives CDR1 SGHRS, CDR2 YFSETQ. Trimming took 6 bases from V and 1 from J; bases not matched to a gene: 6. There are 15 residues in the CDR3. CDR3 loop: CASTLTGVNTGELFF. The CDR3 coding sequence is TGCGCCAGCACCCTAACAGGGGTGAACACCGGGGAGCTGTTTTTT.

The rearrangement joins TRBV5-1 to TRBJ2-7; 9 bases are shared with TRBD1. V gave up 6 bases and J gave up 4 bases; unmatched junction bases: 11. The CDR3 covers 15 residues. The germline V gene encodes CDR1 SGHRS and CDR2 YFSETQ. For the CDR3, the DNA is TGCGCCAGCATTAATTTACCCGGGACAGGGTACGAGCAGTACTTC. It yields the protein CASINLPGTGYEQYF.

The chain has TRBV19 and TRBJ2-1; D perhaps matches TRBD2 (5 bases). Germline V gives CDR1 LNHDA, CDR2 SQIVND (reference sequence). This CDR3 is built from 16 residues. V was shortened by 5 bases and J by 3 bases, with 17 bases between the two germline ends. In DNA form, the CDR3 reads TGTGCCAGTAGTTCCTTGAGGGTTTTAAGCTACAATGAGCAGTTCTTC. Its translation: CASSSLRVLSYNEQFF.

This clonotype was seen ten or more times. CDR3 nucleotide sequence: TGTGCCAGCAGCTTAGACCGTGAGTCCAATGAGCAGTTCTTC. It is translated as CASSLDRESNEQFF. This chain connects TRBV7-9 to TRBJ2-1; no clear D. This CDR3 spans 14 amino acids. Per the germline V gene, CDR1 is SEHNR and CDR2 is FQNEAQ (reference sequence). V was shortened by 1 base and J by 6 bases, with 10 bases between the two germline ends.

This clonotype has a count of ten or more. The chain links TRBV28 to TRBJ1-2; 7 bases line up with TRBD1. Unmatched junction bases numbered 2, after V lost 2 bases and J lost 5 bases. CDR1 and CDR2 from the germline V gene are MDHEN and SYDVKM. The CDR3 covers 13 residues. The CDR3 bases are TGTGCCAGCAGTTTAGACAGGGTATATGGCTACACCTTC. Translation: CASSLDRVYGYTF.